The 28 T cell receptor beta chains listed next were all sequenced from one sample in a study of blood T cell repertoires in COVID-19. Generated by immunoSEQ multiplex PCR, the TCRdb table keeps only in-frame clones and is missing some. Among fewer than 250,000 clones, roughly 91% were seen once, and the ten largest hold around 4.8%. Sequencing used peripheral blood. The receptors originated from a human donor in a cohort sampled during active COVID-19.

This clone is a singleton in its sample. CDR3 nucleotide sequence: TGTGCCAGCAGCCAAGGGGCGGGCGTCCTGACTTTC. This sequence encodes CASSQGAGVLTF. The chain uses TRBV3-1 (or the pseudogene TRBV3-2) and TRBJ2-6; the D gene is possibly TRBD2 (5 bases). CDR1 and CDR2 from the germline V gene are LGHDT and YNNKEL (reference sequence). The V end lost 1 base, the J end lost 12 bases, and 7 bases lay between the germline ends. This CDR3 has 12 amino acids.

This chain connects TRBV11-1 to TRBJ2-1; 8 nucleotides align to TRBD2. Germline V gives CDR1 SGHAT, CDR2 FQDESV (reference sequence). The V segment lost 1 base and the J segment 12 bases; nucleotides outside the gene matches: 2. This CDR3 comprises 12 residues. CDR3 sequence: CASSLDRGGQFF. The CDR3, as DNA: TGTGCCAGCAGCTTAGATCGGGGGGGGCAGTTCTTC.

V and J are TRBV5-1 and TRBJ2-5, with 12 nucleotides matching TRBD1. Losses at the gene ends were 4 bases for V and 5 bases for J; bases not matched to a gene: 6. This CDR3 has 15 amino acids. From germline, CDR1 is SGHRS and CDR2 YFSETQ. CDR3 sequence (DNA): TGCGCCAGCAGCAGCGGGACAGGGGGCCGGGAGACCCAGTACTTC. Its translation: CASSSGTGGRETQYF.

The V call is TRBV29-1, the J call TRBJ1-1, with a weak D call TRBD1 (6 bases). V lost 7 bases to trimming and J lost 4 bases, with 16 bases between them. From germline, CDR1 is SQVTM and CDR2 ANQGSEA. This CDR3 is built from 13 residues. CDR3 sequence (DNA): TGCAGCGCTCTAGGGGGTTTCAGCACTGAAGCTTTCTTT. It translates to CSALGGFSTEAFF.

Note on this clone: One end of the junction fails to match germline, which may point to a read error. This chain connects TRBV10-3 to TRBJ1-5; unclear D gene. Germline CDR1 reads ENHRY; CDR2 reads SYGVKD. The CDR3 runs to 14 residues. The CDR3 DNA reads as TGTGCCACCAGTGAAGGTACAGTCAGTCAGCCCCAGCATTTT. This sequence encodes CATSEGTVSQPQHF.

V usage is TRBV5-1 and J usage is TRBJ2-7, with 8 bases fitting TRBD2. This CDR3 comprises 13 residues. V lost 7 bases to trimming and J lost 1 base; unmatched junction nucleotides: 4. Germline V gene lookup returns CDR1 SGHRS and CDR2 YFSETQ. The CDR3 coding sequence is TGCGCCAGCCAACGGGAGGGGTCCTACGAGCAGTACTTC. Translated: CASQREGSYEQYF.

The V call is TRBV18, the J call TRBJ1-1, with D tentatively TRBD1 (5 bases). V lost 0 bases to trimming and J lost 1 base, with 12 bases between them. In germline, CDR1 is KGHSH, CDR2 LQKENI. The CDR3 spans 16 residues. The CDR3 coding sequence is TGTGCCAGCTCACCACCGGGGCCAGGGCCGAACACTGAAGCTTTCTTT. This codes for CASSPPGPGPNTEAFF.

The chain joins TRBV19 to TRBJ2-7; 7 nucleotides line up with TRBD2. After removal of 4 bases from V and 0 bases from J, the junction contained 12 bases not matched to a gene. The CDR3 runs to 17 residues. Germline V gene sequence: CDR1 LNHDA, CDR2 SQIVND (reference sequence). The CDR3 spells CASSNRDLSGDSYEQYF. CDR3 sequence (DNA): TGTGCCAGTAGTAACCGAGATTTGAGCGGGGACTCCTACGAGCAGTACTTC.

This chain links TRBV9 with TRBJ2-7; D remains ambiguous. This CDR3 contains 14 residues. CDR1 SGDLS and CDR2 YYNGEE come from the germline V gene. V was cut by 4 bases and J by 1 base, with 12 bases left in between. The CDR3 region is CASSPNTISYEQYF. As DNA, the CDR3 is TGTGCCAGCAGCCCCAACACGATATCCTACGAGCAGTACTTC.

V is TRBV11-2 and J is TRBJ2-5; TRBD2 is a possible D gene (6 bases). V lost 5 bases, J lost 1 base, and 14 bases lay in between. Per germline, CDR1 SGHAT and CDR2 FQNNGV. This CDR3 contains 15 residues. CDR3 bases: TGTGCCAGCAGCAAGGACTGGGGGGTCCAAGAGACCCAGTACTTC. Amino acids: CASSKDWGVQETQYF. Drawing the rest from reference TRBV11-2 and TRBJ2-5, the complete variable domain is EAGVAQSPRYKIIEKRQSVAFWCNPISGHATLYWYQQILGQGPKLLIQFQNNGVVDDSQLPKDRFSAERLKGVDSTLKIQPAKLEDSAVYLCASSKDWGVQETQYFGPGTRLLVL.

V gene TRBV2 combines with J gene TRBJ2-2, with a tentative D call TRBD1 (6 bases). Germline V gene data show CDR1 as SNHLY and CDR2 as FYNNEI. V lost 2 bases and J lost 7, with 11 bases in between. This CDR3 is 14 amino acids long. The CDR3 DNA is TGTGCCAGCAGTGAATCGGACAGAGGCGGGGAGCTGTTTTTT. It specifies CASSESDRGGELFF.

This clone was detected only once. This rearrangement joins TRBV12-5 to TRBJ2-3, with D maybe TRBD1 (6 bases). Germline CDR1 LGHNT, CDR2 FRNRAP. V dropped 4 bases and J dropped 0 bases, with 17 bases sitting between them. The CDR3 consists of 17 residues. The CDR3: CASGSPLGRGSTDTQYF. DNA of the CDR3: TGTGCTAGTGGTTCTCCGCTAGGCAGGGGTAGCACAGATACGCAGTATTTT.

The rearrangement joins TRBV7-2 to TRBJ2-1; 8 bases match TRBD2. This CDR3 spans 14 amino acids. After removal of 0 bases from V and 9 bases from J, the junction contained 4 bases not matched to a gene. Germline V gene data show CDR1 as SGHTA and CDR2 as FQGNSA. CDR3 nucleotide sequence: TGTGCCAGCAGCTTAGCCGGGGGGGCGGGTGAGCAGTTCTTC. Protein: CASSLAGGAGEQFF.

This chain joins TRBV4-3 and TRBJ1-2; possibly TRBD1 for D (6 bases). The CDR3 is 18 residues long. Trimming cost V 1 base and J 0 bases, with 18 bases left between them. CDR1 and CDR2 from the germline V gene are LGHNA and YSLEER. The chain's CDR3 is CASSQATGTRKANYGYTF. CDR3 nucleotides: TGCGCCAGCAGCCAAGCCACCGGGACAAGGAAAGCTAACTATGGCTACACCTTC.

The rearrangement joins TRBV18 to TRBJ2-3; 7 nucleotides agree with TRBD1. The CDR3 contains 14 residues. The V gene's germline CDR1 is KGHSH and CDR2 LQKENI. V shed 5 bases, J shed 2 bases, and the junction held 4 bases outside the gene matches. The CDR3, as DNA: TGTGCCAGCTCAGTACAGGGGTTCACAGATACGCAGTATTTT. Encoded protein: CASSVQGFTDTQYF. The whole variable domain, filled in from reference TRBV18 and TRBJ2-3, reads NAGVMQNPRHLVRRRGQEARLRCSPMKGHSHVYWYRQLPEEGLKFMVYLQKENIIDESGMPKERFSAEFPKEGPSILRIQQVVRGDSAAYFCASSVQGFTDTQYFGPGTRLTVL.

The rearrangement joins TRBV5-1 to TRBJ2-1, with 7 positions matching TRBD1. Germline-derived CDR1 and CDR2 are SGHRS and YFSETQ. The ends lost 2 bases at V and 0 bases at J; junction bases unmatched: 11. The CDR3 loop spans 18 amino acids. CDR3 in DNA: TGCGCCAGCAGCTTTCGGACAGGTGGCTCCAGCTCCTACAATGAGCAGTTCTTC. Amino acid sequence: CASSFRTGGSSSYNEQFF.

This chain uses TRBV10-3 with TRBJ1-3; D may be TRBD1 (6 bases). V was shortened by 1 base and J by 2 bases, with 12 bases between the two germline ends. Germline V gives CDR1 ENHRY, CDR2 SYGVKD. This CDR3 has 16 amino acids. The CDR3 DNA sequence: TGTGCCATCAGTGAGTTTGGGCACAGGGCTGGAAACACCATATATTTT. This gives the protein CAISEFGHRAGNTIYF.

The rearrangement uses TRBV27 and TRBJ1-2, with TRBD1 identical over 7 bases. The CDR3 length is 13 residues. CDR1 and CDR2 (germline): MNHEY, SMNVEV (reference sequence). The V and J ends lost 6 bases and 1 base, in that order; junction bases with no gene match: 2. The CDR3: CASRGQSNYGYTF. CDR3 DNA sequence: TGTGCCAGCAGGGGACAGAGTAACTATGGCTACACCTTC.

This chain links TRBV5-4 with TRBJ2-1, with 12 bases that match TRBD2. CDR3 length: 15 amino acids. The V gene's germline CDR1 is SGHNT and CDR2 YYREEE (reference sequence). Germline trimming cut 5 bases from V and 8 bases from J; bases unmatched to any gene: 8. CDR3 DNA: TGTGCCAGCAGGCACGGGACTAGCGGGTTGGATGAGCAGTTCTTC. Its protein product is CASRHGTSGLDEQFF.

V is TRBV4-1 and J is TRBJ2-2, with TRBD1 identical over 7 bases. The CDR3 loop spans 15 amino acids. Germline V gives CDR1 MGHRA, CDR2 YSYEKL. With V trimmed by 6 bases and J by 6 bases, 10 bases remained unmatched. The CDR3 nucleotides are TGCGCCAGCAGTTCCTCAGGGGGTGTACCCGGGGAGCTGTTTTTT. It is translated as CASSSSGGVPGELFF.

This chain connects TRBV11-2 to TRBJ2-3; D gene unclear. V was pared by 3 bases and J by 10 bases, with 14 bases between. The germline gives CDR1 SGHAT, CDR2 FQNNGV. The CDR3 is made up of 13 amino acids. The DNA for the CDR3 is TGTGCCAGCAGCTTTCCCGCTAGTCGTGCGCAGTATTTT. The encoded protein is CASSFPASRAQYF.

The gene calls are TRBV7-6 and TRBJ1-2; perhaps TRBD1 as D (5 bases). V shed 0 bases and J shed 6 bases, with 17 bases lying between them. The CDR3 is 16 amino acids. CDR1 and CDR2 (germline): SGHVS, FNYEAQ. The CDR3 DNA reads as TGTGCCAGCAGCTTAGCTCTCGGGGGAGGGACTAATGGCTACACCTTC. Protein: CASSLALGGGTNGYTF.

This sequence joins TRBV4-2 and TRBJ1-4; 12 nucleotides align to TRBD1. V was pared by 1 base and J by 5 bases, with 14 bases of the junction left unmatched. The CDR3 runs 20 residues. CDR1 and CDR2 (germline): LGHNA, YNFKEQ. The CDR3 DNA reads TGTGCCAGCAGCCAAGGGAATTTTCCGGGACAGGGGGCCCTCAATGAAAAACTGTTTTTT. Translated: CASSQGNFPGQGALNEKLFF.

The chain recombines TRBV10-3 with TRBJ1-2, with D uncertain. The V gene's germline CDR1 is ENHRY and CDR2 SYGVKD. The CDR3 consists of 15 residues. Trimming took 5 bases from V and 1 from J, leaving 14 bases between them. This chain's CDR3 is CAISTRMGVNYGYTF. The CDR3 DNA sequence: TGTGCCATCAGTACGCGGATGGGAGTTAACTATGGCTACACCTTC.

This clone has just one count. The V and J genes are TRBV15 and TRBJ1-2; 8 nucleotides match TRBD1. Germline V gene data show CDR1 as LNHNV and CDR2 as YYDKDF (reference sequence). The CDR3 consists of 14 residues. V was pared by 7 bases and J by 2 bases, with 6 bases of the junction left unmatched. This CDR3 reads CATTPDRVNYGYTF. The CDR3, as DNA: TGTGCCACCACCCCGGACAGGGTGAACTATGGCTACACCTTC. Looking up the rest from reference TRBV15 and TRBJ1-2 gives the full variable domain: DAMVIQNPRYQVTQFGKPVTLSCSQTLNHNVMYWYQQKSSQAPKLLFHYYDKDFNNEADTPDNFQSRRPNTSFCFLDIRSPGLGDTAMYLCATTPDRVNYGYTFGSGTRLTVV.

The gene calls are TRBV30 and TRBJ2-7; the D is unclear. V shed 2 bases and J shed 5 bases, with 7 bases lying between them. The CDR3 totals 11 residues. Germline loops: CDR1 GTSNPN, CDR2 SVGIG (reference sequence). The CDR3, as DNA: TGTGCCTGGAGTAAGCTCGACGAGCAGTACTTC. This sequence encodes CAWSKLDEQYF.

CDR3 in DNA: TGCGCCAGCAGCCAGGAGGGAATGGTAACAGATACGCAGTATTTT. Residues: CASSQEGMVTDTQYF. The chain combines TRBV4-3 with TRBJ2-3, with D possibly being TRBD2 (6 bases). The CDR3 spans 15 residues. Looked up from germline, CDR1 is LGHNA and CDR2 is YSLEER. The V and J ends lost 3 bases and 3 bases respectively, with 13 bases between them.

This CDR3 reads CASSYSAGGKNEQFF. Written as DNA, the CDR3 is TGTGCCAGCAGTTACTCGGCAGGGGGAAAGAATGAGCAGTTCTTC. The genes are TRBV6-2 or TRBV6-3 and TRBJ2-1; TRBD1 matches at 7 bases. V gave up 0 bases and J gave up 7 bases; unmatched junction bases: 6. CDR1 MNHEY and CDR2 SVGEGT come from the germline V gene. CDR3 length: 15 amino acids.